This TCR beta chain derives from a study of monozygotic twins with inflammatory bowel disease. Study-wide results and caveats: Evidence failed to back one strong IBD-linked signal or clonotype.

The germline CDR1 and CDR2 sequences are SQVTM and ANQGSEA. The CDR3 spans 19 residues. Each of the TCR libraries took roughly 3,700 ng of total RNA. The UMIs carried a 6-nucleotide sample barcode, and they were added by template switching. Both the TCRalpha cDNA and the TCRbeta cDNA were taken through two nested PCRs, lasting around 15 and 9 cycles. TCRdb reprocessed the 5' RACE reads and reports one entry per CDR3 protein, with no DNA. With approximately 210,000 distinct CDR3 sequences in the sample, the ten largest clones hold roughly 7.7%. About this clonotype: Antigen: not known.

The genes are TRBV29-1 and TRBJ2-2; TCRdb's D call of TRBD2 is untestable without DNA. The sequencing input was blood. The TCR sequence derives from a human donor with ulcerative colitis or Crohn's disease, or a healthy co-twin of an affected twin (not recorded which). The CDR3 loop is CSVGPVAGANPPNTGELFF.